This is a list of T cell receptor beta chains from one sample in a study of blood T cell repertoires in COVID-19. Measured with immunoSEQ multiplex PCR; TCRdb has only the in-frame clones, and not every one. The table records 79,000 or so clones, about 87% of them present only once. Sequencing was carried out using peripheral blood. These receptors were taken from a human donor in a cohort sampled during active COVID-19. Each CDR3 is given with its conserved first and last residue. D genes are given only for firm matches. The size of a clone is reported for some rows only, either as once, few or many, or as a class for expanded clones.

12	TRBV19	TRBJ1-1	NA	NA	CASSTQRGLPFF	TGTGCCAGTAGTACCCAGCGGGGCCTACCTTTCTTT
11	TRBV28	TRBJ2-5	NA	NA	CASSLEGREYF	TGTGCCAGCAGTTTGGAAGGGCGGGAGTACTTC
17	TRBV18	TRBJ1-1	NA	TRBD1	CASSPQGQGGYNTEAFF	TGTGCCAGCTCACCACAGGGACAGGGGGGCTATAACACTGAAGCTTTCTTT
12	TRBV12-3/TRBV12-4	TRBJ1-2	NA	NA	CASTYYRDGYTF	TGTGCCAGCACCTATTACAGGGACGGCTACACCTTC
15	TRBV7-8	TRBJ2-1	NA	TRBD2	CASSYLTSGYNEQFF	TGTGCCAGCAGCTACCTGACTAGCGGCTACAATGAGCAGTTCTTC
19	TRBV5-1	TRBJ2-4	NA	NA	CASSLGGGAGDLAKNIQYF	TGCGCCAGCAGCTTAGGGGGAGGGGCCGGGGATCTAGCCAAAAACATTCAGTACTTC
15	TRBV27	TRBJ2-1	NA	TRBD2	CASRGTSGSYNEQFF	TGTGCCAGCAGGGGGACTAGCGGCTCCTACAATGAGCAGTTCTTC
12	TRBV5-4	TRBJ2-6	NA	NA	CASTRGANVLTF	TGTGCCAGCACCCGTGGGGCCAACGTCCTGACTTTC
16	TRBV5-6	TRBJ2-1	NA	TRBD2	CASSLAGEGTYNEQFF	TGTGCCAGCAGCTTGGCGGGGGAGGGAACTTACAATGAGCAGTTCTTC
12	TRBV28	TRBJ2-3	NA	NA	CASYAQGGTQYF	TGTGCCAGCTATGCTCAAGGGGGTACGCAGTATTTT
14	TRBV7-3	TRBJ2-1	NA	NA	CASSLEEGPNEQFF	TGTGCCAGCAGCTTAGAGGAGGGGCCCAATGAGCAGTTCTTC
17	TRBV3-1/TRBV3-2	TRBJ1-5	once	NA	CASSQDSGGFDNQPQHF	TGTGCCAGCAGCCAAGATTCGGGGGGGTTCGACAATCAGCCCCAGCATTTT
14	TRBV5-1	TRBJ1-4	NA	NA	CASSLGAGKEKLFF	TGCGCCAGCAGCTTGGGGGCCGGGAAGGAAAAACTGTTTTTT
13	TRBV6-5	TRBJ2-3	once	NA	CASEGQSTDTQYF	TGTGCCAGCGAGGGACAAAGCACAGATACGCAGTATTTT
12	TRBV28	TRBJ2-7	NA	NA	CASSLLSGEQYF	TGTGCCAGCAGTTTACTCTCGGGCGAGCAGTACTTC
12	TRBV18	TRBJ1-2	NA	TRBD1	CASSPGQGRSTF	TGTGCCAGCTCACCAGGACAGGGGAGATCCACCTTC
15	TRBV24-1	TRBJ2-5	once	TRBD1	CATSDSGTGGETQYF	TGTGCCACCAGTGATTCTGGGACAGGGGGAGAGACCCAGTACTTC
15	TRBV6-5	TRBJ1-1	NA	NA	CASSYSAALNTEAFF	TGTGCCAGCAGTTACTCAGCCGCACTGAACACTGAAGCTTTCTTT
14	TRBV5-8	TRBJ1-3	NA	NA	CASSLPGRDGTIYF	TGTGCCAGCAGCTTGCCCGGTCGCGATGGTACCATATATTTT
16	TRBV19	TRBJ2-7	few	TRBD2	CASRGTSGRRRDEQYF	TGTGCCTCGAGGGGAACTAGCGGGAGAAGAAGGGACGAGCAGTACTTC
13	TRBV6-1	TRBJ2-7	NA	TRBD2	CASSETSGYEQYF	TGTGCCAGCAGTGAGACTAGCGGCTACGAGCAGTACTTC
18	TRBV3-1/TRBV3-2	TRBJ2-1	once	TRBD2	CASSQDLIAGGGYNEQFF	TGTGCCAGCAGCCAAGATCTAATAGCGGGAGGGGGGTACAATGAGCAGTTCTTC
17	TRBV4-2	TRBJ2-2	NA	TRBD2	CASSLGLAGGGTGELFF	TGTGCCAGCAGCCTGGGACTAGCGGGAGGGGGTACCGGGGAGCTGTTTTTT
14	TRBV5-8	TRBJ1-1	NA	NA	CASSMDRLNTEAFF	TGTGCCAGCAGCATGGACAGACTGAACACTGAAGCTTTCTTT
15	TRBV7-3	TRBJ2-5	NA	TRBD2	CASSPTSGTVETQYF	TGTGCCAGCAGCCCGACTAGCGGGACGGTCGAGACCCAGTACTTC
13	TRBV18	TRBJ1-1	NA	NA	CASSPNSDTEAFF	TGTGCCAGCTCACCAAACAGTGACACTGAAGCTTTCTTT
14	TRBV5-5	TRBJ1-2	NA	NA	CASSSRTANYGYTF	TGTGCCAGCAGCTCCCGGACAGCAAACTATGGCTACACCTTC
13	TRBV2	TRBJ1-2	NA	TRBD1	CASSGQGEVGYTF	TGTGCCAGCTCGGGACAGGGGGAGGTTGGCTACACCTTC
19	TRBV7-2	TRBJ2-1	NA	TRBD2	CASSLTPRESGRYDNEQFF	TGTGCCAGCAGCTTAACCCCGCGGGAAAGCGGGAGATACGACAATGAGCAGTTCTTC
22	TRBV28	TRBJ2-6	NA	NA	CASSLRVFGDTPSFQGANVLTF	TGTGCCAGCAGTTTACGAGTTTTTGGCGACACCCCCTCCTTCCAAGGGGCCAACGTCCTGACTTTC
11	TRBV28	TRBJ1-5	NA	NA	CASGGPQPQHF	TGTGCCAGCGGGGGCCCGCAGCCCCAGCATTTT
13	TRBV28	TRBJ1-4	few	NA	CASNGGLVEKLFF	TGTGCCAGCAACGGGGGGCTTGTTGAAAAACTGTTTTTT
13	TRBV28	TRBJ2-1	NA	TRBD2	CASTGGVPNEQFF	TGTGCCAGCACTGGGGGGGTCCCTAATGAGCAGTTCTTC
13	TRBV7-3	TRBJ2-3	once	TRBD2	CASSFREGDTQYF	TGTGCCAGCAGCTTCAGGGAGGGAGATACGCAGTATTTT
16	TRBV5-8	TRBJ1-5	NA	NA	CASSLIGGDGNQPQHF	TGTGCCAGCAGCTTGATAGGGGGGGATGGCAATCAGCCCCAGCATTTT
16	TRBV6-4	TRBJ1-2	few	TRBD1	CASGGQGRLNNYGYTF	TGTGCCAGCGGGGGACAGGGTCGATTAAATAACTATGGCTACACCTTC
13	TRBV6-5	TRBJ2-5	NA	NA	CASSYGGDETQYF	TGTGCCAGCAGTTACGGAGGGGATGAGACCCAGTACTTC
16	TRBV27	TRBJ2-1	NA	TRBD2	CASSLLTSGYYNEQFF	TGTGCCAGCAGTTTATTAACTAGCGGGTATTACAATGAGCAGTTCTTC
15	TRBV19	TRBJ1-5	NA	TRBD1	CASSPGTGGDQPQHF	TGTGCCAGTAGTCCAGGGACAGGGGGAGATCAGCCCCAGCATTTT
16	TRBV6-6	TRBJ1-3	NA	TRBD1	CASSPDRGLYGNTIYF	TGTGCCAGCAGTCCCGACAGGGGGCTTTATGGAAACACCATATATTTT
16	TRBV18	TRBJ1-5	NA	TRBD1	CASSPPGQDSNQPQHF	TGTGCCAGCTCACCACCGGGACAGGATAGCAATCAGCCCCAGCATTTT
13	TRBV11-2	TRBJ2-7	NA	NA	CASTAGFPGEQYF	TGTGCCAGCACCGCCGGATTCCCGGGCGAGCAGTACTTC
16	TRBV5-1	TRBJ2-2	NA	TRBD2	CASSLMGTSDTGELFF	TGCGCCAGCAGCTTAATGGGGACTAGCGACACCGGGGAGCTGTTTTTT
16	TRBV7-2	TRBJ2-7	many	NA	CASSLAGAGVGYEQYF	TGTGCCAGCAGCTTAGCGGGGGCGGGAGTAGGCTACGAGCAGTACTTC
14	TRBV11-2	TRBJ1-5	NA	NA	CASSATGGNQPQHF	TGTGCCAGCAGCGCGACAGGAGGCAATCAGCCCCAGCATTTT
15	TRBV28	TRBJ1-3	NA	NA	CASRPQTVTGNTIYF	TGTGCCAGCAGGCCCCAAACGGTAACTGGAAACACCATATATTTT
16	TRBV27	TRBJ2-2	NA	NA	CASSRGLHRGSGELFF	TGTGCCAGCAGTCGAGGACTCCACCGTGGGTCCGGGGAGCTGTTTTTT
12	TRBV18	TRBJ2-1	NA	NA	CASSPGGNEQFF	TGTGCCAGCTCACCCGGCGGCAATGAGCAGTTCTTC
15	TRBV28	TRBJ2-1	NA	TRBD2	CASSFASGLGNEQFF	TGTGCCAGCAGTTTTGCCTCCGGACTAGGGAATGAGCAGTTCTTC
15	TRBV27	TRBJ2-7	once	TRBD2	CASSFLASGRYEQYF	TGTGCCAGCAGTTTCCTCGCTAGCGGCCGTTACGAGCAGTACTTC
14	TRBV28	TRBJ1-4	NA	NA	CASSFEQTNEKLFF	TGTGCCAGCAGTTTTGAGCAAACTAATGAAAAACTGTTTTTT
15	TRBV11-2	TRBJ2-2	once	TRBD2	CASSFSGSHGGELFF	TGTGCCAGCAGCTTTAGCGGGAGTCACGGCGGGGAGCTGTTTTTT
11	TRBV2	TRBJ1-2	NA	NA	CASSLGGGYTF	TGTGCCAGCAGTCTAGGGGGAGGCTACACCTTC
11	TRBV15	TRBJ2-4	NA	NA	CATSRGDIQYF	TGTGCCACCAGCAGAGGAGACATTCAGTACTTC
13	TRBV30	TRBJ2-2	NA	NA	CAWSLFSGGELFF	TGTGCCTGGAGTCTCTTCTCCGGCGGGGAGCTGTTTTTT
18	TRBV19	TRBJ2-5	once	NA	CASTPGRGRRLGQETQYF	TGTGCCAGTACCCCAGGCAGGGGGAGGAGGCTTGGGCAAGAGACCCAGTACTTC
12	TRBV6-4	TRBJ1-2	once	NA	CATEHRRYGYTF	TGTGCCACGGAACACAGGCGGTATGGCTACACCTTC
12	TRBV18	TRBJ2-2	once	NA	CASSPRGGELFF	TGTGCCAGCTCACCAAGGGGCGGGGAGCTGTTTTTT